This T cell receptor beta chain was observed in a study of T cells in Graves' hyperthyroidism and ophthalmopathy. This clonotype appeared a single time. It was RNA transcripts that yielded the amplified TCR beta CDR3 regions. In the first-round RT-PCR of the TCR CDR3, the HTBI primer set was used. TCRdb itself ran the multiplex PCR reads through MiXCR, one entry per CDR3 protein. This table holds roughly 61,000 distinct CDR3 sequences, roughly 50% found once. V was cut by 6 bases and J by 2 bases, with 25 bases left in between. The CDR3 contains 17 residues. The germline gives CDR1 DFQATT, CDR2 SNEGSKA (reference sequence). Exclusion of patients followed from uncontrolled infection, other autoimmune disease, pregnancy or lactation.

The V call is TRBV20-1, the J call TRBJ2-5; D is possibly TRBD2 (7 bases). Material: blood. This receptor was taken from a woman aged 60-75 years with Graves' ophthalmopathy. The CDR3: CSADRTSGGDKQETQYF. The CDR3 DNA is TGCAGTGCAGATAGGACTAGTGGGGGGGACAAACAAGAGACCCAGTACTTC.